This record looks at one TCR beta chain sequence and its context. This clonotype came up many times. What this receptor recognizes is not known. No clone much larger than this one lies a single base away; base qualities are absent. This entry is derived from a study of early T cells in non-severe SARS-CoV-2 infection listed by TCRdb under 2021. Regarding the study in general: Because TCR sequencing relied on bulk RNA taken from unsorted whole blood, pairing of alpha and beta chains was not possible. Summary of the overall study and its limitations: Matching against VDJdb was skewed toward anti-spike CD8 responses, likely underestimated virus-specific expansions, and missed private and CD4 specificities.

Library preparation used 5' RACE. The listed sequencing device is NextSeq 500. The TCR library protocol attached unique molecular identifiers to individual cDNA molecules to correct for sequencing error and PCR bias. TCR alpha and beta chains were both sequenced, and the abundances of alpha and beta sequences in each sample were closely correlated with each other. In the original analysis: Decombinator V4 was used to annotate TCR sequences for V gene, J gene and CDR3. TCRs were defined as expanded if a significant change between any two time points was detected under a Poisson model with p below 0.0001. TCR abundances were normalised to the total number of TCRs sequenced per sample and were expressed as counts per million. A search of VDJdb, accessed on 1 November 2021, was run for TCRs annotated to CMV, EBV and SARS-CoV-2, with TCRs annotated for multiple antigens excluded. TCRdb handled the public reads itself, with Q25 trimming in fastp and clone calling in MiXCR, and kept productive beta chains. Rows merge per CDR3 protein into single entries with the most common DNA and genes. The authors' filters were not applied to this entry. The sample table contains some 59,000 distinct CDR3 sequences; only one count was recorded for 8% to 13% of them. Of the sample, approximately 4.1% is held by the ten largest clones.

The study was a case-control design nested within a healthcare worker cohort in London, UK, with weekly nasopharyngeal swab PCR tests and blood sampling. Healthcare workers were enrolled in the week of the UK lockdown, from 23 to 31 March 2020, and were followed every week for up to roughly 16 weeks. This clonotype was sampled from an adult who was a healthcare worker with PCR-confirmed SARS-CoV-2 infection or an uninfected control (not recorded which). The sample consisted of whole blood.

The nucleotides read TGTGCCAGCAGCGGCTCGGCGGGAGGGCCGCATGAGCAGTTCTTC. Its translation reads: CASSGSAGGPHEQFF. The chain is encoded by TRBV9 joined to TRBJ2-1; 9 bases in between match TRBD2. CDR1 is given as SGDLS and CDR2 as YYNGEE, both from the germline V gene. From V the trimming removes 3 bases and from J it removes 8 bases, while the gene matches leave 9 bases of the junction unaccounted for. The CDR3 runs 15 amino acids, cysteine and phenylalanine included. This entry keeps only the CDR3 DNA: 45 bases, framed from base 1.